The rows below give T cell receptor beta chains drawn from one sample of a study of T cells in Graves' hyperthyroidism and ophthalmopathy. TCRdb used MiXCR to reprocess the multiplex PCR reads, holding one entry per CDR3 protein. The table records roughly 100,000 distinct CDR3 sequences, about half of them present only once. The sequencing sample was made of blood. These receptors were taken from a man aged 40-50 years with Graves' hyperthyroidism. Both conserved end residues are part of each CDR3. D genes are given only for firm matches. Clone sizes are given selectively: once, few, many, or a class where the clone is expanded.

v_call: TRBV7-2
clone_size: .
j_call: TRBJ2-7
d_call: .
cdr3_nt: TGTGCCAGCAGCGCGAGTTACTCGACGTACGGGAATGAGCAGTACTTC
cdr3_aa: CASSASYSTYGNEQYF

v_call: TRBV3-1
clone_size: many
j_call: TRBJ1-2
d_call: .
cdr3_nt: TGTGCCAGCAGCCAACAACCATATGGCTACACCTTC
cdr3_aa: CASSQQPYGYTF

v_call: TRBV7-9
clone_size: many
j_call: TRBJ2-1
d_call: TRBD2
cdr3_nt: TGTGCCAGCAGCCCTAATAGCGGGGCGGGTTACAATGAGCAGTTCTTC
cdr3_aa: CASSPNSGAGYNEQFF

v_call: TRBV19
clone_size: .
j_call: TRBJ2-3
d_call: TRBD2
cdr3_nt: TGTGCCAGTCAAGGCGGGGGGGGCCCAGATACGCAGTATTTT
cdr3_aa: CASQGGGGPDTQYF

v_call: TRBV7-2
clone_size: .
j_call: TRBJ2-1
d_call: TRBD2
cdr3_nt: TGTGCCAGCAGCTTAGGGCTGCACAGCGGGAGGGGCTCCTACAATGAGCAGTTCTTC
cdr3_aa: CASSLGLHSGRGSYNEQFF

v_call: TRBV2
clone_size: many
j_call: TRBJ1-2
d_call: TRBD1
cdr3_nt: TGTGCCAGCAGTTCCACAGGGGGTATTAACTATGGCTACACCTTC
cdr3_aa: CASSSTGGINYGYTF

v_call: TRBV15
clone_size: .
j_call: TRBJ2-5
d_call: .
cdr3_nt: TGTGCCACCAGCAGAGATAGTAGGGATTTAAACCAAGAGACCCAGTACTTC
cdr3_aa: CATSRDSRDLNQETQYF

v_call: TRBV5-1
clone_size: many
j_call: TRBJ2-1
d_call: TRBD2
cdr3_nt: TGCGCCAGCAGCTTGGCTAGCGGGTACAGCTCCTACAATGAGCAGTTCTTC
cdr3_aa: CASSLASGYSSYNEQFF

v_call: TRBV19
clone_size: many
j_call: TRBJ2-2
d_call: .
cdr3_nt: TGTGCCAGTACCTCTTGGGACGTTTCGAACACCGGGGAGCTGTTTTTT
cdr3_aa: CASTSWDVSNTGELFF

v_call: TRBV13
clone_size: many
j_call: TRBJ1-5
d_call: .
cdr3_nt: TGTGCCAGCAGCTTAGGCGTCCGCAATCAGCCCCAGCATTTT
cdr3_aa: CASSLGVRNQPQHF

v_call: TRBV25-1
clone_size: many
j_call: TRBJ2-7
d_call: TRBD2
cdr3_nt: TGTGCCAGCATAGCGGGAAGCTACGAGCAGTACTTC
cdr3_aa: CASIAGSYEQYF

v_call: TRBV2
clone_size: .
j_call: TRBJ2-3
d_call: TRBD2
cdr3_nt: TGTGCCAGCAGGGCCACTAGCGGGGGGCTAGATACGCAGTATTTT
cdr3_aa: CASRATSGGLDTQYF

v_call: TRBV7-9
clone_size: .
j_call: TRBJ2-5
d_call: TRBD2
cdr3_nt: TGTGCCAGCAGCGTAGCGGGGGGGAGGTACCAAGAGGCCCAGTACTTC
cdr3_aa: CASSVAGGRYQEAQYF

v_call: TRBV15
clone_size: many
j_call: TRBJ2-2
d_call: .
cdr3_nt: TGTGCCACCAGCAGAGATTACGGCGGCGGGGAGCTGTTTTTT
cdr3_aa: CATSRDYGGGELFF

v_call: TRBV2
clone_size: .
j_call: TRBJ2-5
d_call: TRBD1
cdr3_nt: TGTGCCAGCAAGAAACAGGGGATACACACAGATACGCAGTACTTC
cdr3_aa: CASKKQGIHTDTQYF

v_call: TRBV15
clone_size: .
j_call: TRBJ2-1
d_call: .
cdr3_nt: TGTGCCACCAGCAGAGATCGGAGCTCTGGGGTGAATGAGCAGTTCTTC
cdr3_aa: CATSRDRSSGVNEQFF

v_call: TRBV9
clone_size: .
j_call: TRBJ1-5
d_call: .
cdr3_nt: TGTGCCAGCAGCGTAGAGGGACAGCCCCAGCATTTT
cdr3_aa: CASSVEGQPQHF

v_call: TRBV25-1
clone_size: .
j_call: TRBJ1-5
d_call: .
cdr3_nt: TGTGCCAGCAGTGTTTCCCGCAGGGAACAGCCCCAGCATTTT
cdr3_aa: CASSVSRREQPQHF

v_call: TRBV10-2
clone_size: once
j_call: TRBJ1-2
d_call: .
cdr3_nt: TGCGCCAGCAGTGTGAGGGGGAACTATGACTACACCTTC
cdr3_aa: CASSVRGNYDYTF

v_call: TRBV10-3
clone_size: many
j_call: TRBJ2-7
d_call: TRBD1
cdr3_nt: TGTACCATCAGTCCGGGACAGGGGCTTTACGAGCAGTACTTC
cdr3_aa: CTISPGQGLYEQYF

v_call: TRBV19
clone_size: .
j_call: TRBJ1-2
d_call: TRBD1
cdr3_nt: TGTGCCAGTAGTTGGGACAGCCCTTATCGCTACACCTTC
cdr3_aa: CASSWDSPYRYTF

v_call: TRBV24-1
clone_size: many
j_call: TRBJ2-3
d_call: .
cdr3_nt: TGTGCCACCAGTGATATGACAGGATTGAATACGCAGTATTTT
cdr3_aa: CATSDMTGLNTQYF

v_call: TRBV12-3/TRBV12-4
clone_size: many
j_call: TRBJ1-4
d_call: TRBD1
cdr3_nt: TGTGCCAGCAGTTTAACGGGACAGTCTAATGAAAAACTGTTTTTT
cdr3_aa: CASSLTGQSNEKLFF

v_call: TRBV2
clone_size: .
j_call: TRBJ1-6
d_call: .
cdr3_nt: TGTGCCAGCAGTGACTCGGGATCACCCCTCCACTTT
cdr3_aa: CASSDSGSPLHF